Detailed here is one TCR beta chain. The data stem from a study of cytotoxic CD8 clonotypes in ibrutinib-treated CLL. Study at large: Responses: about 25 partial, 2 complete; after median around 64 months, roughly 14 stayed remitted, some twelve progressed.

Germline V gene data show CDR1 as LGHNT and CDR2 as FRNRAP. Trimming at V came to 0 bases and at J to 2 bases, leaving 11 bases not matched to a gene. CDR3 length: 18 amino acids. TCRdb's copy holds only in-frame clones and misses some; the assay was immunoSEQ multiplex PCR. The sample has approximately 330,000 clones; about 80% are singletons. V and J are TRBV12-5 and TRBJ1-2; 8 bases are a match to TRBD1. Sequencing was performed on PBMCs, taken before ibrutinib treatment. The sequence was obtained from a human donor with chronic lymphocytic leukemia. The CDR3 is CASGLVLEGTGGNYGYTF. In DNA form, the CDR3 reads TGTGCTAGTGGTTTGGTACTCGAGGGGACAGGTGGGAACTATGGCTACACCTTC.